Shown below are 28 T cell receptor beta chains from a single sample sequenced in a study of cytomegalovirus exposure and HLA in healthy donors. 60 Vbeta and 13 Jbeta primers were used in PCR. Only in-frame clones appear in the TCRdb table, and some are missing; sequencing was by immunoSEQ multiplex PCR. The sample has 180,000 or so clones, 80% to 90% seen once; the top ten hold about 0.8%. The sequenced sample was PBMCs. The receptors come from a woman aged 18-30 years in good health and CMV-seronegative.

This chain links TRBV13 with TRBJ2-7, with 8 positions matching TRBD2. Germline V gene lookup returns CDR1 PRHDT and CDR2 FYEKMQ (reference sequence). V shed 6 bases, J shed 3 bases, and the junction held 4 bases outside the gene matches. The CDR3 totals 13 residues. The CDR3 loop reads CASSRGGYYEQYF. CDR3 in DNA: TGTGCCAGCAGTCGGGGGGGTTACTACGAGCAGTACTTC. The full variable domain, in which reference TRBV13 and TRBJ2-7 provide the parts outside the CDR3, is AAGVIQSPRHLIKEKRETATLKCYPIPRHDTVYWYQQGPGQDPQFLISFYEKMQSDKGSIPDRFSAQQFSDYHSELNMSSLELGDSALYFCASSRGGYYEQYFGPGTRLTVT.

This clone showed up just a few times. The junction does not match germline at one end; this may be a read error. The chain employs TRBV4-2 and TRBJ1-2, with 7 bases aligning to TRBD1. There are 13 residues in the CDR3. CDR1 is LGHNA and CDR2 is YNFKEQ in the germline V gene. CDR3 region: CASSQDRVGGYTF. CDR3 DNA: TGTGCCAGCAGTCAAGACAGGGTTGGCGGCTACACCTTC.

The CDR3 reads CASSPLGLLGGYTF. The CDR3 DNA reads as TGTGCCAGCAGTCCGCTGGGACTCTTGGGGGGCTACACCTTC. V is TRBV27 and J is TRBJ1-2; the D gene is possibly TRBD1 (5 bases). This CDR3 region has 14 residues. Germline V gene data show CDR1 as MNHEY and CDR2 as SMNVEV (reference sequence). The ends were cut back, 5 bases at V and 8 bases at J, with 18 bases in the middle.

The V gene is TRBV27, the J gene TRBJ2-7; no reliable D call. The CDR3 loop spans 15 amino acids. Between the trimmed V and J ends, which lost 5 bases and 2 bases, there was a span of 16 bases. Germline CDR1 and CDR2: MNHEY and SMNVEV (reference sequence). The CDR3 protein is CASSRKDWVAYEQYF. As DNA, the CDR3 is TGTGCCAGCAGTCGAAAAGACTGGGTGGCCTACGAGCAGTACTTC.

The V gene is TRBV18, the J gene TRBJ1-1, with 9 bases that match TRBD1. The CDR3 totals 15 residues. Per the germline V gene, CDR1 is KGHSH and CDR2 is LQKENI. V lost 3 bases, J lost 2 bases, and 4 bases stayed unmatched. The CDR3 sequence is CASSPWTGANTEAFF. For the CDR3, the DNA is TGTGCCAGCTCACCCTGGACAGGGGCTAACACTGAAGCTTTCTTT.

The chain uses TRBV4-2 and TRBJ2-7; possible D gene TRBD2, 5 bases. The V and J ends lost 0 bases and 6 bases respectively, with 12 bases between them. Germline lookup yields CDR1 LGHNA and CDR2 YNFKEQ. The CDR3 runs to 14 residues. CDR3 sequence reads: CASSQDLRAGEQYF. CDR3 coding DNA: TGTGCCAGCAGCCAAGATTTAAGGGCGGGCGAGCAGTACTTC.

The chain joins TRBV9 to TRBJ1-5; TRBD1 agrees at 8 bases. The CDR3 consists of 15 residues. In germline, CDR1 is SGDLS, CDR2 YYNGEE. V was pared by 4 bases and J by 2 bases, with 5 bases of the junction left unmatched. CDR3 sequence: CASSQGQGGNQPQHF. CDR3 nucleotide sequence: TGTGCCAGCAGCCAAGGACAGGGCGGCAATCAGCCCCAGCATTTT.

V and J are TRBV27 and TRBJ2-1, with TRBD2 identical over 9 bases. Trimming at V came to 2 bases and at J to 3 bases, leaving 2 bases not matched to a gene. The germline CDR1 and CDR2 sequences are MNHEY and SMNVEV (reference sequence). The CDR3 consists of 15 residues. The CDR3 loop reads CASSLAGGGYNEQFF. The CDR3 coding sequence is TGTGCCAGCAGTTTAGCGGGAGGGGGCTACAATGAGCAGTTCTTC.

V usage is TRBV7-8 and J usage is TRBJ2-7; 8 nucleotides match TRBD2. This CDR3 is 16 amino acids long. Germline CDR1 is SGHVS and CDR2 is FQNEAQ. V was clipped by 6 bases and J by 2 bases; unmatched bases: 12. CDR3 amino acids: CASSLKREMPPYEQYF. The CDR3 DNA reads TGTGCCAGCAGTCTAAAGCGGGAGATGCCCCCCTACGAGCAGTACTTC.

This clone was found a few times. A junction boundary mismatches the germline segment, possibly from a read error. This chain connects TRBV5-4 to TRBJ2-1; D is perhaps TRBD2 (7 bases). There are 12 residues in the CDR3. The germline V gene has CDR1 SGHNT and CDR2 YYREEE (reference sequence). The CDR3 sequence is CASSSDGGGGLF. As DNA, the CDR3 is TGTGCCAGCAGCTCCGACGGGGGCGGGGGACTCTTC.

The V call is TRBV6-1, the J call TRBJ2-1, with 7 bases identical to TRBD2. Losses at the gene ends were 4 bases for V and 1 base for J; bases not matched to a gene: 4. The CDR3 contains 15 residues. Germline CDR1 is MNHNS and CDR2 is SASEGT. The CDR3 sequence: CASSAREMSYNEQFF. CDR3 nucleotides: TGTGCCAGCAGTGCGCGGGAGATGTCCTACAATGAGCAGTTCTTC.

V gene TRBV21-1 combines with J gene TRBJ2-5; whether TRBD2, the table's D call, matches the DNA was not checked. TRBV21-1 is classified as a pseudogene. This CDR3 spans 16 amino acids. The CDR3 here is CASSNGVRTYQETQYF. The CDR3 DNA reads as TGTGCCAGCAGCAACGGAGTACGAACATACCAAGAGACCCAGTACTTC.

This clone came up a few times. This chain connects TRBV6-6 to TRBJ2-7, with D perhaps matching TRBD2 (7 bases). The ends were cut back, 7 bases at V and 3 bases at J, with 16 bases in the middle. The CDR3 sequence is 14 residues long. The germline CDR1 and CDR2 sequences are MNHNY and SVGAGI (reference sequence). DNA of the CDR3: TGTGCCAGCAAGAAGGGGGGGTCAAGCTACGAGCAGTACTTC. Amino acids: CASKKGGSSYEQYF.

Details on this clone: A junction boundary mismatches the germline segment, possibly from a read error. CDR3 sequence: CSSSLPLRQGNEQFF. The CDR3 coding sequence is TGTTCCAGCAGCTTACCGCTAAGACAGGGCAATGAGCAGTTCTTC. This chain joins TRBV7-9 and TRBJ2-1, with 7 bases aligning to TRBD1. Germline CDR1 reads SEHNR; CDR2 reads FQNEAQ (reference sequence). There are 15 residues in the CDR3.

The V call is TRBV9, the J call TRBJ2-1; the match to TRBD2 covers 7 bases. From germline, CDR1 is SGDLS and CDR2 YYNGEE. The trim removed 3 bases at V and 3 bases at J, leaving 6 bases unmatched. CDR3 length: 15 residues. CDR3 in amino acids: CASSAASGIYNEQFF. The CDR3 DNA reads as TGTGCCAGCAGCGCGGCTAGCGGCATCTACAATGAGCAGTTCTTC. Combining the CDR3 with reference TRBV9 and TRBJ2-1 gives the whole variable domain DSGVTQTPKHLITATGQRVTLRCSPRSGDLSVYWYQQSLDQGLQFLIQYYNGEERAKGNILERFSAQQFPDLHSELNLSSLELGDSALYFCASSAASGIYNEQFFGPGTRLTVL.

The CDR3 sequence: CASSPISGVGNIQYF. Written as DNA, the CDR3 is TGTGCCAGCAGCCCTATAAGCGGGGTGGGAAACATTCAGTACTTC. The gene calls are TRBV6-5 and TRBJ2-4; 7 bases agree with TRBD2. The CDR3 runs 15 residues. With V trimmed by 6 bases and J by 6 bases, 11 bases remained unmatched. Germline V gene sequence: CDR1 MNHEY, CDR2 SVGAGI.

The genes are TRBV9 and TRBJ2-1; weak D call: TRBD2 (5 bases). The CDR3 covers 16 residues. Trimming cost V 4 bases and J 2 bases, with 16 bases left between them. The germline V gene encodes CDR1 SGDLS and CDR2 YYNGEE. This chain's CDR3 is CASSRLGDGTYNEQFF. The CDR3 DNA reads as TGTGCCAGCAGCCGTCTCGGGGATGGAACCTACAATGAGCAGTTCTTC.

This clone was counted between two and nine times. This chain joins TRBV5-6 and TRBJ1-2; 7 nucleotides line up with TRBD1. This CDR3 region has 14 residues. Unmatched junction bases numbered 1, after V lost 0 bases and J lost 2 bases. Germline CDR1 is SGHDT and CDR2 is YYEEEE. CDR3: CASSLAGQNYGYTF. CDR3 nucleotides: TGTGCCAGCAGCTTGGCGGGACAGAACTATGGCTACACCTTC.

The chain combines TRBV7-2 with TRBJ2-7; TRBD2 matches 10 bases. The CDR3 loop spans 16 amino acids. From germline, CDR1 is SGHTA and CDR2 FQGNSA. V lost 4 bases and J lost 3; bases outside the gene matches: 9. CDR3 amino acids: CASSSDSTSGFYEQYF. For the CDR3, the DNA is TGTGCCAGCAGCTCGGATTCGACTAGCGGGTTCTACGAGCAGTACTTC.

DNA for the CDR3: TGTGCCAGCAGTTACGAGGGCGGGGGCTATGGCTACACCTTC. Protein product: CASSYEGGGYGYTF. The gene calls are TRBV6-5 and TRBJ1-2; tentatively, D is TRBD1 (5 bases). Trimming took 2 bases from V and 4 from J, leaving 11 bases between them. The CDR3 runs to 14 residues. Germline values: CDR1 MNHEY, CDR2 SVGAGI.

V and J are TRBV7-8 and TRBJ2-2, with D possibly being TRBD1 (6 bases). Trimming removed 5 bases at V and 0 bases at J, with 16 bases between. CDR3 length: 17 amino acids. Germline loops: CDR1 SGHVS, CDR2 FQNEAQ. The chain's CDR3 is CASSLWGGGANTGELFF. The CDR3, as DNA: TGTGCCAGCAGCCTGTGGGGTGGGGGCGCGAACACCGGGGAGCTGTTTTTT. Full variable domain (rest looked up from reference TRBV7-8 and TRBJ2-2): GAGVSQSPRYKVAKRGQDVALRCDPISGHVSLFWYQQALGQGPEFLTYFQNEAQLDKSGLPSDRFFAERPEGSVSTLKIQRTQQEDSAVYLCASSLWGGGANTGELFFGEGSRLTVL.

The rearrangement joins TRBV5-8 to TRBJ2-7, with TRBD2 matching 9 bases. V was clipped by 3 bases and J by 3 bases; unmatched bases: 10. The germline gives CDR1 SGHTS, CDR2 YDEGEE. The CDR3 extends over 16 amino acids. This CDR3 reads CASSWGILAGYYEQYF. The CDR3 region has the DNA TGTGCCAGCAGCTGGGGGATCCTAGCGGGGTACTACGAGCAGTACTTC.

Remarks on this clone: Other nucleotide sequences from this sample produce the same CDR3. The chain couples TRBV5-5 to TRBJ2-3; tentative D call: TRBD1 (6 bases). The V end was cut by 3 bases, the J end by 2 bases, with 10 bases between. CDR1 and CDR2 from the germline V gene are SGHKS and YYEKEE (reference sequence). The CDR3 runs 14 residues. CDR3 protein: CASSSGQFTDTQYF. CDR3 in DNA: TGTGCCAGCAGCTCCGGACAGTTCACAGATACGCAGTATTTT.

The CDR3 region is CASTPRSAPTNTEAFF. Written as DNA, the CDR3 is TGTGCCAGCACCCCCCGAAGCGCCCCAACGAACACTGAAGCTTTCTTT. The chain links TRBV7-8 to TRBJ1-1; D unclear. Trimming took off 7 bases at V and 1 base at J, with 19 bases between the two ends. Germline values: CDR1 SGHVS, CDR2 FQNEAQ. There are 16 residues in the CDR3.

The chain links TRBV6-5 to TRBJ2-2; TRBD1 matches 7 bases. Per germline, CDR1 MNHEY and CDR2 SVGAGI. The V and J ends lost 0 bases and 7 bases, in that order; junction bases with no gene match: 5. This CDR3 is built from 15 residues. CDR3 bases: TGTGCCAGCAGTTACTCAACGACAGGGTACGGGGAGCTGTTTTTT. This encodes CASSYSTTGYGELFF.

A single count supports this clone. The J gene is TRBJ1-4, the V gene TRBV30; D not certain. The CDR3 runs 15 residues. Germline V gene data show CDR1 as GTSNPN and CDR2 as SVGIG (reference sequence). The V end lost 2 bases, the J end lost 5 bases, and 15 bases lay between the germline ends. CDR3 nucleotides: TGTGCCTGGAGTACCCCCTCCGGAGGGAATGAAAAACTGTTTTTT. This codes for CAWSTPSGGNEKLFF.

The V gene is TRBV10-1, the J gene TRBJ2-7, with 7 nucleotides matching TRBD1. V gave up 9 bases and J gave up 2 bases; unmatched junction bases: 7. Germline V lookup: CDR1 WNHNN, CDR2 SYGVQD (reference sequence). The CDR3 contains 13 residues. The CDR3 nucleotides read TGCGCCAGTATACCAGGGGGAGCCTACGAGCAGTACTTC. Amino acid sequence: CASIPGGAYEQYF.

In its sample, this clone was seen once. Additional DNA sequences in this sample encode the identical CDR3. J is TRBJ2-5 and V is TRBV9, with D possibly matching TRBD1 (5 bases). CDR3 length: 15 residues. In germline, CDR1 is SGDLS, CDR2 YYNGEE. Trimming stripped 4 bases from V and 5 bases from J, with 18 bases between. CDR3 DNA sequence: TGTGCCAGCAGCTCTACCCAGGGCGGCCATGAGACCCAGTACTTC. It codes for CASSSTQGGHETQYF. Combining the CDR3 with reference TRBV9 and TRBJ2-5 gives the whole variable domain DSGVTQTPKHLITATGQRVTLRCSPRSGDLSVYWYQQSLDQGLQFLIQYYNGEERAKGNILERFSAQQFPDLHSELNLSSLELGDSALYFCASSSTQGGHETQYFGPGTRLLVL.